The clone carrying this T cell receptor (beta chain) has just a few counts. The antigen is unknown. The sample comes from a study of naive and memory T cell subsets. Study-wide results and limits: TCR abundance followed a power law differing between naive and memory subsets. Over 85% of naive TCR sequences appeared only once after error correction, unlike memory subsets.

The J segment lost 5 bases and the V segment lost 2 bases, leaving 7 bases of the junction unmatched. This CDR3 is built from 17 residues. Germline values: CDR1 LGHNA, CDR2 YSLEER. An equimolar mix of two oligonucleotides served as the beta constant-region primer for TRBC1 and TRBC2. The ligated cDNA underwent four PCR rounds using SP2 and nested alpha and beta constant-region primers. The cDNA 3' end received a ligated single-stranded oligonucleotide carrying the SP2 primer and a 12-nucleotide UMI. TCRdb analysed the UMI-ligation and nested PCR reads with MiXCR anew, one entry per CDR3 protein. The sample has under 25,000 distinct CDR3 sequences, roughly 9.1% seen once.

The material sequenced was central memory CD8+ T cells from blood. This chain connects TRBV4-3 to TRBJ2-2; 11 nucleotides line up with TRBD2. The origin of this receptor is a human donor in good health. CDR3 bases: TGCGCCAGCAGCCAAATCCTAGCGGGAGGTCATACCGGGGAGCTGTTTTTT. It codes for CASSQILAGGHTGELFF.